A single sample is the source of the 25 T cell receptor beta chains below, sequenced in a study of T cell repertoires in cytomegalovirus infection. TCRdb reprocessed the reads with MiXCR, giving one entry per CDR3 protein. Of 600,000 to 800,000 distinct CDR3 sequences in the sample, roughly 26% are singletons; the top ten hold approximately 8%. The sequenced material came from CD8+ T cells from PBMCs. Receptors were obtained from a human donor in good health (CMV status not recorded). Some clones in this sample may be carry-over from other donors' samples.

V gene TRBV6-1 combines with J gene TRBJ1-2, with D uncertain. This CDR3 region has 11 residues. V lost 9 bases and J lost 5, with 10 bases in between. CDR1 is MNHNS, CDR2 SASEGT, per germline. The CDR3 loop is CASFEGYGYTF. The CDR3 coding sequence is TGTGCCAGTTTCGAGGGATATGGCTACACCTTC.

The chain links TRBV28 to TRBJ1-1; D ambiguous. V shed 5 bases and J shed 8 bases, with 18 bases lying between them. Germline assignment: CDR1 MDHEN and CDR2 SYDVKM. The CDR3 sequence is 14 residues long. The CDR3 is CASSPSGPPLEAFF. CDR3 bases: TGTGCCAGCAGTCCCTCCGGCCCACCCCTGGAAGCTTTCTTT. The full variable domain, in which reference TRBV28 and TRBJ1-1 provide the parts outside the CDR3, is DVKVTQSSRYLVKRTGEKVFLECVQDMDHENMFWYRQDPGLGLRLIYFSYDVKMKEKGDIPEGYSVSREKKERFSLILESASTNQTSMYLCASSPSGPPLEAFFGQGTRLTVV.

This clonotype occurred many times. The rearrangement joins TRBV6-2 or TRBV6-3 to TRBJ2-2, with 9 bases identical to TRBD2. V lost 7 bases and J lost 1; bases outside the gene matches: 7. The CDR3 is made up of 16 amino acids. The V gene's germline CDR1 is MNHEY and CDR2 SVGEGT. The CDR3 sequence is CASTMELAGNTGELFF. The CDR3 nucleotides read TGTGCCAGCACCATGGAACTAGCGGGGAACACCGGGGAGCTGTTTTTT.

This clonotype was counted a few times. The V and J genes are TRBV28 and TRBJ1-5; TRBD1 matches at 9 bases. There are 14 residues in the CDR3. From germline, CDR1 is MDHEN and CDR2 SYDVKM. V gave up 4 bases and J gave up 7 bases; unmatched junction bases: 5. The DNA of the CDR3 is TGTGCCAGCAGTTGGACAGGGGCTTCCCAGCCCCAGCATTTT. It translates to CASSWTGASQPQHF.

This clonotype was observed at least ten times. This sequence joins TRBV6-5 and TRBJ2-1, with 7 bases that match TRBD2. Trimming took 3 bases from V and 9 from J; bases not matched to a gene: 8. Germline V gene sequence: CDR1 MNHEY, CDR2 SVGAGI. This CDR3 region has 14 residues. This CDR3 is CASSYSGGRSEQFF. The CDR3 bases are TGTGCCAGCAGTTATTCCGGGGGGAGGTCTGAGCAGTTCTTC.

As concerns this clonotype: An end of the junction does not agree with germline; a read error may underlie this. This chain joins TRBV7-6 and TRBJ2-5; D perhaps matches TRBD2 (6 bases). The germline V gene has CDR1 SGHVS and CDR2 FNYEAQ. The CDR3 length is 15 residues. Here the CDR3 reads CASSQRAGWEETQYF. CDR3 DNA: TGTGCTAGCAGCCAGCGGGCAGGGTGGGAAGAGACCCAGTACTTC.

The CDR3 spells CASSGRQGANDIQYF. CDR3 DNA sequence: TGTGCCAGCAGCGGCCGACAGGGGGCGAACGACATTCAGTACTTC. The chain carries TRBV7-9 and TRBJ2-4; TRBD1 matches at 10 bases. J was trimmed by 8 bases and V by 5 bases; bases with no gene match: 9. CDR3 length: 15 residues. CDR1 is SEHNR and CDR2 is FQNEAQ in the germline V gene (reference sequence).

This chain's CDR3 is CASSLEGETEAFF. DNA for the CDR3: TGTGCCAGCAGCTTAGAGGGCGAGACTGAAGCTTTCTTT. The gene calls are TRBV13 and TRBJ1-1; D is unclear. Trimming removed 1 base from V and 5 bases from J, with 8 bases in between. The CDR3 is 13 residues long. Looked up from germline, CDR1 is PRHDT and CDR2 is FYEKMQ (reference sequence).

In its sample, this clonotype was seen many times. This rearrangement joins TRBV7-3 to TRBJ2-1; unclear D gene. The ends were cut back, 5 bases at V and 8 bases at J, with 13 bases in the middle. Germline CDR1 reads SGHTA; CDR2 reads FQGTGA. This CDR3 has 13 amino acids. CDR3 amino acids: CASSPASGYEQFF. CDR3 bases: TGTGCCAGCAGCCCAGCCTCCGGTTATGAGCAGTTCTTC.

The chain's CDR3 is CSARDLKTEKPYEQYV. The CDR3 DNA is TGCAGTGCTAGAGATCTGAAGACAGAGAAACCCTACGAGCAGTACGTC. V usage is TRBV20-1 and J usage is TRBJ2-7, with D maybe TRBD1 (5 bases). The length of the CDR3 is 16 residues. V was clipped by 0 bases and J by 2 bases, with 17 bases between them. Germline lookup yields CDR1 DFQATT and CDR2 SNEGSKA (reference sequence).

The CDR3 protein is CATSDPGQELNTEAFF. CDR3 sequence (DNA): TGTGCCACCAGCGACCCGGGACAGGAGTTAAACACTGAAGCTTTCTTT. The chain couples TRBV15 to TRBJ1-1, with 8 bases aligning to TRBD1. The germline CDR1 and CDR2 sequences are LNHNV and YYDKDF (reference sequence). V dropped 5 bases and J dropped 2; count of bases not matched to a gene: 10. The CDR3 spans 16 residues.

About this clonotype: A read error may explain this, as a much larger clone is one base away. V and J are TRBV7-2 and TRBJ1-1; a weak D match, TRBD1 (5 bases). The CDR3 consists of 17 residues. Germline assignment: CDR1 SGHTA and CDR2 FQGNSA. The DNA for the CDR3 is TGTGCCGGCAGCTTAGTAGAGGGGACGGCGAAGAACACTGAAGCTTTCTTT. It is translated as CAGSLVEGTAKNTEAFF.

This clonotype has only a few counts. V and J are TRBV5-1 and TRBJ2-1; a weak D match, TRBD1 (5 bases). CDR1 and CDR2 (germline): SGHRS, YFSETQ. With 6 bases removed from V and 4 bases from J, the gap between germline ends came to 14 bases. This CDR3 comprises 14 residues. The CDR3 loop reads CASTPQGSYNEQFF. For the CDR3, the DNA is TGCGCCAGCACCCCCCAGGGATCATACAATGAGCAGTTCTTC.

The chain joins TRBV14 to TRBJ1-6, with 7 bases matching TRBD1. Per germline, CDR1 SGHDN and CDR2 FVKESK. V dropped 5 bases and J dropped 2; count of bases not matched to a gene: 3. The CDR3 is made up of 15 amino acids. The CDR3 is CASSFRGAYNSPLHF. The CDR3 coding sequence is TGTGCCAGCAGCTTCAGGGGGGCCTATAATTCACCCCTCCACTTT.

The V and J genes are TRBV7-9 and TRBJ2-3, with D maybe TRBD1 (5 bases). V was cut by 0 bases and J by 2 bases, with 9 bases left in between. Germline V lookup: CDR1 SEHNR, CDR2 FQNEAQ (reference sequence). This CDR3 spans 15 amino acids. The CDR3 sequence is CASSLARVTTDTQYF. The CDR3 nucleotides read TGTGCCAGCAGCTTAGCCAGGGTCACCACAGATACGCAGTATTTT. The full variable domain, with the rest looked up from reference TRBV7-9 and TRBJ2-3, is DTGVSQNPRHKITKRGQNVTFRCDPISEHNRLYWYRQTLGQGPEFLTYFQNEAQLEKSRLLSDRFSAERPKGSFSTLEIQRTEQGDSAMYLCASSLARVTTDTQYFGPGTRLTVL.

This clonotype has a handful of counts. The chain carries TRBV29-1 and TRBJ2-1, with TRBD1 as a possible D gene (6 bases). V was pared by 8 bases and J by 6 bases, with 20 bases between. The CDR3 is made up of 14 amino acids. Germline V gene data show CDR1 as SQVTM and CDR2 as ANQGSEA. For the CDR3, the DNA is TGCAGCCTTACAAGTTTAAGGGGGTCCAATGAGCAGTTCTTC. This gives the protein CSLTSLRGSNEQFF.

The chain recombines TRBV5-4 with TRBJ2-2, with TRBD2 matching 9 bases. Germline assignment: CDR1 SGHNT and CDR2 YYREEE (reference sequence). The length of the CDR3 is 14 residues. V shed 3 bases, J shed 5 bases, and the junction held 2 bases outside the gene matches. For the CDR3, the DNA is TGTGCCAGCAGCTGGACTAGCGCAACCGGGGAGCTGTTTTTT. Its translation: CASSWTSATGELFF.

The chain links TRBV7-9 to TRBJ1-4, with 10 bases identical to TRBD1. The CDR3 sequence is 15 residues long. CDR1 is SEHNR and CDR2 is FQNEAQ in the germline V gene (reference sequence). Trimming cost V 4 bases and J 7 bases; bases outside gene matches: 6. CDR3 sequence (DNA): TGTGCCAGCAGCTATGGGACAGGGGAAGGTGAAAAACTGTTTTTT. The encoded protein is CASSYGTGEGEKLFF.

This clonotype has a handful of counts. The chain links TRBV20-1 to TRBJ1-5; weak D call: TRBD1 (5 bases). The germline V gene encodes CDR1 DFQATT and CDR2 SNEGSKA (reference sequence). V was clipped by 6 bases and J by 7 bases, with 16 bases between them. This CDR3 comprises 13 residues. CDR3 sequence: CSASHGGLQPQHF. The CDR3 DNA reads TGCAGTGCCAGCCACGGGGGATTACAGCCCCAGCATTTT.

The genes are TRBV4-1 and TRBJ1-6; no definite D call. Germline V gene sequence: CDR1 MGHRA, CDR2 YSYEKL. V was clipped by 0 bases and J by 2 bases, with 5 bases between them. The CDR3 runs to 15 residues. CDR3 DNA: TGCGCCAGCAGCCAAGAATGGCCCTATAATTCACCCCTCCACTTT. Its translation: CASSQEWPYNSPLHF.

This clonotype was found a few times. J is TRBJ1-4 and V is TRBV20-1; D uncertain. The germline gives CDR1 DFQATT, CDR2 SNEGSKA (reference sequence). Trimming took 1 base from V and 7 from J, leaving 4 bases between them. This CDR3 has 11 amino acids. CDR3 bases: TGCAGTGCTAGAGGGAGTGAAAAACTGTTTTTT. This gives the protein CSARGSEKLFF.

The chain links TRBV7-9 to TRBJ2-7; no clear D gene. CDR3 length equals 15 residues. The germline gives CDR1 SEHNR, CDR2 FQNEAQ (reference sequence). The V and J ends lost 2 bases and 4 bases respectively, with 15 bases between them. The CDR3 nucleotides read TGTGCCAGCAGCTTATCGGTCAGTCAGAATTACGAGCAGTACTTC. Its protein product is CASSLSVSQNYEQYF.

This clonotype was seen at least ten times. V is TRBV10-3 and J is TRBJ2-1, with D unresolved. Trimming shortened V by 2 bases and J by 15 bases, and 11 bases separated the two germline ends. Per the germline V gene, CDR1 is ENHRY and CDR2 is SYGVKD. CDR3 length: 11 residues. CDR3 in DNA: TGTGCCATCAGTGAGGGGTTGCTGTGGTTCTTC. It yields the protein CAISEGLLWFF.

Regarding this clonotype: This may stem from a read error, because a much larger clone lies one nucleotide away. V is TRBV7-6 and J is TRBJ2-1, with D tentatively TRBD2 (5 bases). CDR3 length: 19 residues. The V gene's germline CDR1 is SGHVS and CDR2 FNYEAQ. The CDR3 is CVSTDLERTWSSSYNEQFF. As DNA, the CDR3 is TGTGTCAGCACCGACTTGGAGCGGACGTGGTCTAGCTCCTACAATGAGCAGTTCTTC.

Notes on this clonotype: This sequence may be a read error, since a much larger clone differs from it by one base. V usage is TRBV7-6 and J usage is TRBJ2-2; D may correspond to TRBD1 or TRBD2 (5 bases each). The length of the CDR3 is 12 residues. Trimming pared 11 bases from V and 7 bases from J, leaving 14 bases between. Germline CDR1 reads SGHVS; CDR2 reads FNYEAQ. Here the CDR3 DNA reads TGTGCCGTTCAGGGAGACAGCGGGGAGCTGTTTTTT. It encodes CAVQGDSGELFF.